This TCR beta chain was sequenced during a study of blood T cell repertoires in COVID-19. Overall study context: From T cells, B-cell-depleted T cells, or PBMCs came the material, which was cDNA or gDNA.

Sequencing used immunoSEQ multiplex PCR; TCRdb keeps in-frame clones, though not all of them. The sample holds roughly 120,000 clones; roughly 86% are singletons and the top ten take 4% to 5.5%. V lost 8 bases and J lost 8, with 18 bases in between. Per the germline V gene, CDR1 is ENHRY and CDR2 is SYGVKD. The CDR3 is 13 amino acids. The chain carries TRBV10-3 and TRBJ1-2; D might be TRBD1 (5 bases). Source material: peripheral blood. This TCR was sampled from a man aged 40-49 years with acute or convalescent COVID-19. The CDR3 nucleotides read TGTGCCATCTATGGTAACAGGAGCGTCGGCTACACCTTC. Its translation: CAIYGNRSVGYTF.